The clone carrying this T cell receptor (beta chain) was observed a handful of times. The antigen is not known. Sample time point: newly diagnosed GD, antithyroid drugs for less than 3 months. Construction of the TCR library relied on RNA isolated from PBMCs. Assembly of TCR beta libraries relied on iRepertoire HTBI primers together with Arm-PCR of CDR3 regions. TCRdb reprocessed the multiplex PCR reads with MiXCR, giving one entry per CDR3 protein. The sample lists some 370,000 distinct CDR3 sequences, about an eighth occurring once. The sample belongs to a study of regulatory T cells in long-lasting Graves disease. The trim removed 3 bases at V and 4 bases at J, leaving 5 bases unmatched. The germline gives CDR1 MNHEY, CDR2 SMNVEV (reference sequence). This CDR3 spans 15 amino acids. Study-level results: Reduced TCR diversity was observed in persistent Graves' patients versus newly diagnosed patients. There were preferences for TRBV28, TRBJ1-2 and TRBJ2-5 in persistent disease.

The same specimen was also included in a second study, on T cells in Graves' hyperthyroidism and ophthalmopathy.

Specimen: peripheral blood mononuclear cells (PBMCs), collected at new diagnosis, from a patient treated with antithyroid drugs. The TCR was taken from a woman between 18 and 29 years old with Graves disease. This chain uses TRBV27 with TRBJ2-1, with TRBD2 matching 8 bases. CDR3: CASSFTLAGYNEQFF. CDR3 sequence (DNA): TGTGCCAGCAGTTTTACGTTAGCGGGGTACAATGAGCAGTTCTTC.